This T cell receptor beta chain was recovered during a study of T cell responses to AZD1222 COVID-19 vaccine. Points from the study as a whole: Among spike-specific TCRs, nearly half reportedly target unmutated variant regions.

As concerns this clone: Its antigen is unidentified.

The repertoire was sequenced with immunoSEQ multiplex PCR; TCRdb's copy has only in-frame clones and lacks some. The repertoire holds about 100,000 clones, approximately 87% seen once, with roughly a tenth in the top ten. Germline assignment: CDR1 SGHRS and CDR2 YFSETQ. The CDR3 runs to 14 residues. Trimming stripped 3 bases from V and 0 bases from J, with 9 bases between. The chain has TRBV5-1 and TRBJ1-1; maybe TRBD1 (5 bases). The clonotype was recovered from an adult who received the AZD1222 COVID-19 vaccine. The sample here was peripheral blood, taken 28 days after the second AZD1222 dose. CDR3 in DNA: TGCGCCAGCAGCTGGGACTCAATGAACACTGAAGCTTTCTTT. Translation: CASSWDSMNTEAFF.